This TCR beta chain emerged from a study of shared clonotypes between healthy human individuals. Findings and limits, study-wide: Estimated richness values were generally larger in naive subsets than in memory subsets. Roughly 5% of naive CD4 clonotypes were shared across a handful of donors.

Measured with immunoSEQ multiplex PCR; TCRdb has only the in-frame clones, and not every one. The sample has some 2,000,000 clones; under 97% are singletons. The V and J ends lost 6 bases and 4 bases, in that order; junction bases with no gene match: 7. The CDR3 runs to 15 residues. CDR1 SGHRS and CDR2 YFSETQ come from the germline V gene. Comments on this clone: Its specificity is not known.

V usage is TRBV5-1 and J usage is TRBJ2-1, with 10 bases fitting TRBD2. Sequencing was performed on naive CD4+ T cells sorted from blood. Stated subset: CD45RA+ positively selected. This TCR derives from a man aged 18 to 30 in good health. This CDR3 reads CASTFSGGTYNEQFF. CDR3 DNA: TGCGCCAGCACGTTTAGCGGGGGGACTTACAATGAGCAGTTCTTC.